This T cell receptor beta chain was captured by sequencing in a study of T cell responses to AZD1222 COVID-19 vaccine. For the study at large: Pooled samples include second doses given at about 4 or 12 weeks.

This clone was detected only once. The CDR3 consists of 15 residues. Per germline, CDR1 SGHVS and CDR2 FQNEAQ. The junction had 3 bases not matched to a gene; V was cut back by 5 bases and J by 4 bases. Measured with immunoSEQ multiplex PCR; TCRdb has only the in-frame clones, and not every one. The sample shows about 160,000 clones, 85% to 95% of them seen only once. The sequenced sample was peripheral blood, obtained on day 0 of AZD1222 vaccination. The sequence was obtained from an adult in good health. The chain recombines TRBV7-8 with TRBJ2-3; 13 positions match TRBD2. The CDR3: CASSPGTSGADTQYF. The CDR3 DNA follows: TGTGCCAGCAGCCCTGGGACTAGCGGGGCAGATACGCAGTATTTT.